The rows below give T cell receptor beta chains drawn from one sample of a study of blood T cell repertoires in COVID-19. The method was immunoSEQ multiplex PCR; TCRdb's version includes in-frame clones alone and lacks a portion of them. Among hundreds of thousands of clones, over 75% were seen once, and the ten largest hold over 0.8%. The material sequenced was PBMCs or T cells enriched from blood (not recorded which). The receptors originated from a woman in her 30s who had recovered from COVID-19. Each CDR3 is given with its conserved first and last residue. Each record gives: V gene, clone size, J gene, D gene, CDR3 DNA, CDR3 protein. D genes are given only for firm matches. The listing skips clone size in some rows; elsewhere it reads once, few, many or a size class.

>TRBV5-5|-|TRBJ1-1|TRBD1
TGTGCCAGCAGCTTGGGACAGGGTGTTGGGTCCACTGAAGCTTTCTTT
CASSLGQGVGSTEAFF
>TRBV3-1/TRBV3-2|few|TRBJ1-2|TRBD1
TGTGCCAGCAGCCGACAGGGGTTCTATGGCTACACCTTC
CASSRQGFYGYTF
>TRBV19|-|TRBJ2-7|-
TGTGCCAGTAGTATAGGTTACACCTACGAGCAGTACTTC
CASSIGYTYEQYF
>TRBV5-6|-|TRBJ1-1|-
TGTGCCAGCAGGTTTCAATTGGGCCTAACGAGTCTAAACACTGAAGCTTTCTTT
CASRFQLGLTSLNTEAFF
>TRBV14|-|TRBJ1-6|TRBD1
TGTGCCAGCAGCCCCTCACCGCAGGGACAGAGATTCTCACCCCTCCACTTT
CASSPSPQGQRFSPLHF
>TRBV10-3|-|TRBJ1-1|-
TGTGCCATCAGTGATCTGACAGGGAACACTGAAGCTTTCTTT
CAISDLTGNTEAFF
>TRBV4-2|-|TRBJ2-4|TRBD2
TGTGCCAGCAGCCACGAACTTAGCGGGGGCCCAGCCAAAAACATTCAGTACTTC
CASSHELSGGPAKNIQYF
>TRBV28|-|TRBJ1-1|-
TGTGCCAGCAGTTTGATGGCTCCCCCGAACACTGAAGCTTTCTTT
CASSLMAPPNTEAFF
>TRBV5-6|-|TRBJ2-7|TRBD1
TGTGCCAGCAGCCCCAGGACAGGATACTCCTACGAGCAGTACTTC
CASSPRTGYSYEQYF
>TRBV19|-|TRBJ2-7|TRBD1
TGTGCCAGTAGTATAGGCGGGACCGGGACAGGGTACGAGCAGTACTTC
CASSIGGTGTGYEQYF
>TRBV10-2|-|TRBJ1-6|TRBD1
TGCGCCAGCAGACAGGGGCGATATAATTCACCCCTCCACTTT
CASRQGRYNSPLHF
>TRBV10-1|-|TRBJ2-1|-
TGCGCCAGCAGTGAGTCCCGTAGCTCCTACAATGAGCAGTTCTTC
CASSESRSSYNEQFF
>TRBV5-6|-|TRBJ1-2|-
TGTGCCAGTACTACCCTGACAGCAGGGTTCGGCTACACCTTC
CASTTLTAGFGYTF
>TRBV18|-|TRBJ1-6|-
TGTGCCAGCTCACCGGCACAGGGAAATTCACCCCTCCACTTT
CASSPAQGNSPLHF
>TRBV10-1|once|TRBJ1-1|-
TGCGCCAGCAGAGAGCAGGCGAACACTGAAGCTTTCTTT
CASREQANTEAFF
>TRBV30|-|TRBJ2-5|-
TGTGCCTGGGAGGGGGTTTTCGGTGGAGAGACCCAGTACTTC
CAWEGVFGGETQYF
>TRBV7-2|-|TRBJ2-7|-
TGTGCCAGCAGGGGCCTCTCCTACGAGCAGTACTTC
CASRGLSYEQYF
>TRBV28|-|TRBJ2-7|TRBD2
TGTGCCCGCAGTTTTGGCGGCGCGGGGGGGGGCCGGTACGAGCAGTACTTC
CARSFGGAGGGRYEQYF
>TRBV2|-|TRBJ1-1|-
TGTGCCAGCAGGGGCAGGGGGAACACTGAAGCTTTCTTT
CASRGRGNTEAFF
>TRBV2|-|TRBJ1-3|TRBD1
TGTGCCAGCAGTCGGACAGGGAACTCTGGAAACACCATATATTTT
CASSRTGNSGNTIYF
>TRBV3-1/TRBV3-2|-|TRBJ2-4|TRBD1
TGTGCCAGCAGCCCGCGACAGGGGTCGGCCAAAAACATTCAGTACTTC
CASSPRQGSAKNIQYF
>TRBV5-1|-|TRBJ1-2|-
TGCGCCAGCAGCTCGTGGCAGGGGAATAACTATGGCTACACCTTC
CASSSWQGNNYGYTF
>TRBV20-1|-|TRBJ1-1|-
TGCAGTGCTAGTTCTTACACTGAAGCTTTCTTT
CSASSYTEAFF
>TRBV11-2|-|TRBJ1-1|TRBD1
TGTGCCAGCAGCTTAGTTCGGGACAGTCTACTGAACACTGAAGCTTTCTTT
CASSLVRDSLLNTEAFF
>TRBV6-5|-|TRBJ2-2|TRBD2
TGTGCCAGCAGTTACGCTAGCGGGGGGGCCCACGGGGAGCTGTTTTTT
CASSYASGGAHGELFF
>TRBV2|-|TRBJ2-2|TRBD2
TGTGCCAGTCGGCGGGGGGCGGACACCGGGGAGCTGTTTTTT
CASRRGADTGELFF
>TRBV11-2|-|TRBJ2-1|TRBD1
TGTGCCAGCAGCTTGGACAGGGGGCGAAATGAGCAGTTCTTC
CASSLDRGRNEQFF
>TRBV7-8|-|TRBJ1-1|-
TGTGCCAGCAGCTTATTTGACAGAGGAGACACTGAAGCTTTCTTT
CASSLFDRGDTEAFF
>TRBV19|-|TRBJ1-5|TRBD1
TGTGCCAGTAACCCCATGGAGAGGGGGCTCAATCAGCCCCAGCATTTT
CASNPMERGLNQPQHF
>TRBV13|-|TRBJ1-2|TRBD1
TGTGCCAGCAGCCAAACCGGGACAGGGCGTGATGGCTACACCTTC
CASSQTGTGRDGYTF
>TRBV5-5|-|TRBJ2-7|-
TGTGCCAGCAGCTTTCCCCAACTGGCCTACGAGCAGTACTTC
CASSFPQLAYEQYF
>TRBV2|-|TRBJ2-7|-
TGTGCCAGCAGTCCGGGGGTTGCGTTTTCTTATTACGAGCAGTACTTC
CASSPGVAFSYYEQYF
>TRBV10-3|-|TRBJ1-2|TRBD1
TGTGCCATCAGTATCCACGCGACAGGGCTGGGCTACACCTTC
CAISIHATGLGYTF
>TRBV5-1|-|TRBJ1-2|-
TGCGCCAGCAGCTTGGCAGGGGACTATGGCTACACCTTC
CASSLAGDYGYTF
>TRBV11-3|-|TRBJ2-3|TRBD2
TGTGCCAGCAGAAGCGGGGGGGACACAGATACGCAGTATTTT
CASRSGGDTDTQYF
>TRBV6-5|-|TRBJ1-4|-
TGTGCCAGCAGTCCCATCTCTACAGGGATTGAAAAACTGTTTTTT
CASSPISTGIEKLFF
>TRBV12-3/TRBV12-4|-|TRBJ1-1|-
TGTGCCAGCAGTTTATCCGGACAGTATGAAGCTTTCTTT
CASSLSGQYEAFF
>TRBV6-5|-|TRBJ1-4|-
TGTGCCAGCGGAGAACAGGGCGGGGGAGGCGAAAAACTGTTTTTT
CASGEQGGGGEKLFF
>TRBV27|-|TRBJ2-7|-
TGTGCCAGCAGTTTAAGAGGGTTACACTCCTACGAGCAGTACTTC
CASSLRGLHSYEQYF
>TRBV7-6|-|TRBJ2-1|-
TGTGCCAGCAGCTTAAAAGCGGCCGGTAACAATGAGCAGTTCTTC
CASSLKAAGNNEQFF
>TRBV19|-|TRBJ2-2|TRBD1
TGTGCCAGTACGAGGACAGGGGTAGCCGGGGAGCTGTTTTTT
CASTRTGVAGELFF
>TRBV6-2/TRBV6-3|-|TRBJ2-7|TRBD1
TGTGCCAGCAGTTACACCCCCGGGACAGGGGCCCGGGAGCAGTACTTC
CASSYTPGTGAREQYF
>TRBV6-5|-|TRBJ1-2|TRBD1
TGTGCCAGCAGTAACCCAGGGGGCTTTAAGTATGGCTACACCTTC
CASSNPGGFKYGYTF
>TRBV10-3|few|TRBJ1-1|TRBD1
TGTGCCAGAAGTCAGGGGGGGAACACTGAAGCTTTCTTT
CARSQGGNTEAFF
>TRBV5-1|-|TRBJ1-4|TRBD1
TGCGCCAGCAGCGGGAATTCCGGGACAGGGGGCGAAAAACTGTTTTTT
CASSGNSGTGGEKLFF
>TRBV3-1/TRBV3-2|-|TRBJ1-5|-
TGTGCCAGCAGCCAAGCGGGTGATCAGCCCCAGCATTTT
CASSQAGDQPQHF
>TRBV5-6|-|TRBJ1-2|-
TGTGCCAGCAGCCCCTTGTGGGCCTATGGCTACACCTTC
CASSPLWAYGYTF
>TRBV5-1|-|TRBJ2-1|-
TGCGCCAGCAGCTTCGACACGAACAATGAGCAGTTCTTC
CASSFDTNNEQFF
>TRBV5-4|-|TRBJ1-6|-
TGTGCCAGCAGCTTGAAAGCTGGGGGGGGCTCACCCCTCCACTTT
CASSLKAGGGSPLHF
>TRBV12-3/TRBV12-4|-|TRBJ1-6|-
TGTGCCAGTGGACGGGAGGTGAATTCACCCCTCCACTTT
CASGREVNSPLHF
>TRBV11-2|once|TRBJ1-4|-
TGTGCCAGCAGCAGAACCGGGACATCCGAAAAACTGTTTTTT
CASSRTGTSEKLFF
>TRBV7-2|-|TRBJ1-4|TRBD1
TGTGCCAGCAGCCCAAACCGATGGGGACAGTCTAATGAAAAACTGTTTTTT
CASSPNRWGQSNEKLFF
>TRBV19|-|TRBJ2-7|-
TGTGCCAGTAGTATGGCAGGGGCACGCTACGAGCAGTACTTC
CASSMAGARYEQYF
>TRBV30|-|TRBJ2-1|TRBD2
TGTGCCTGGTGGGGACCGGGACTAGCGGGGGGGCTGGGTGAGCAGTTCTTC
CAWWGPGLAGGLGEQFF